One and the same sample provided the 11 T cell receptor beta chains below, sequenced in a study of regulatory and conventional T cells in RAG deficiency. Blood CD4+ CD25-low CD127-high conventional T cells supplied the genomic DNA template. Libraries were prepared by immunoSEQ multiplex PCR; TCRdb keeps only in-frame clonotypes and omits some of them. Here the sample spans approximately 22,000 clones, 95% to 96% being singletons. These data also featured in a second study, about regulatory T cells. From that paper: The primer mix had 52 TRBV and 13 TRBJ primers.

The specimen sequenced was CD25- CD4+ T cells sorted from blood. These receptors originate from a human donor in good health.

Here the CDR3 reads CASSDRVGYEQYF. The CDR3 nucleotides read TGTGCCAGCAGCGACAGGGTAGGGTACGAGCAGTACTTC. This rearrangement joins TRBV6-1 to TRBJ2-5, with 7 bases aligning to TRBD1. The better agreement between TRBJ2-7 and the DNA end casts doubt on the J call. The CDR3 consists of 13 residues. The V gene's germline CDR1 is MNHNS and CDR2 SASEGT.

V is TRBV2 and J is TRBJ1-2; the D is unclear. The CDR3 consists of 15 residues. CDR1 SNHLY and CDR2 FYNNEI come from the germline V gene. V lost 2 bases and J lost 2, with 12 bases in between. CDR3 DNA: TGTGCCAGCAGTGAACTCGGCGGCCAAAACTATGGCTACACCTTC. This sequence encodes CASSELGGQNYGYTF. Using reference TRBV2 and TRBJ1-2 for the parts outside the CDR3, the full variable domain is EPEVTQTPSHQVTQMGQEVILRCVPISNHLYFYWYRQILGQKVEFLVSFYNNEISEKSEIFDDQFSVERPDGSNFTLKIRSTKLEDSAMYFCASSELGGQNYGYTFGSGTRLTVV.

This chain's CDR3 is CASSLVTGRETQYF. Written as DNA, the CDR3 is TGTGCCAGCAGCTTAGTTACGGGGAGGGAGACCCAGTACTTC. The genes are TRBV11-2 and TRBJ2-5; D perhaps matches TRBD2 (6 bases). Germline loops: CDR1 SGHAT, CDR2 FQNNGV. V lost 1 base to trimming and J lost 5 bases, with 11 bases between them. This CDR3 comprises 14 residues.

V and J are TRBV7-2 and TRBJ1-6; D is uncertain. Per germline, CDR1 SGHTA and CDR2 FQGNSA. Between the trimmed V and J ends, which lost 4 bases and 8 bases, there was a span of 12 bases. The CDR3 is 14 amino acids. As DNA, the CDR3 is TGTGCCAGCAGCTCTCCCGCCCGGGATTCACCCCTCCACTTT. Translated, it gives CASSSPARDSPLHF. The full variable domain, rest sourced from reference TRBV7-2 and TRBJ1-6, is GAGVSQSPSNKVTEKGKDVELRCDPISGHTALYWYRQSLGQGLEFLIYFQGNSAPDKSGLPSDRFSAERTGGSVSTLTIQRTQQEDSAVYLCASSSPARDSPLHFGNGTRLTVT.

The gene calls are TRBV11-3 and TRBJ2-1, with 7 bases matching TRBD1. With V trimmed by 5 bases and J by 10 bases, 11 bases remained unmatched. This CDR3 comprises 14 residues. The V gene's germline CDR1 is SGHNT and CDR2 YENEEA. The DNA of the CDR3 is TGTGCCAGCAGCATCGTGGGCACAGGGGCCGAGCAGTTCTTC. Residues: CASSIVGTGAEQFF.

CDR3 sequence reads: CASSLIDRTYEQYF. The DNA of the CDR3 is TGCGCCAGCAGCTTGATCGACAGGACCTACGAGCAGTACTTC. The chain recombines TRBV5-1 with TRBJ2-7; weak D call: TRBD1 (6 bases). This CDR3 contains 14 residues. V was shortened by 1 base and J by 2 bases, with 10 bases between the two germline ends. Germline CDR1 and CDR2: SGHRS and YFSETQ.

The chain uses TRBV4-3 and TRBJ2-2, with 9 positions matching TRBD1. Looked up from germline, CDR1 is LGHNA and CDR2 is YSLEER. The CDR3 consists of 16 residues. The junction had 9 bases not matched to a gene; V was cut back by 6 bases and J by 4 bases. The CDR3 reads CASRNFRDRATGELFF. The CDR3 region has the DNA TGCGCCAGCAGGAACTTCCGGGACAGGGCCACCGGGGAGCTGTTTTTT.

The chain joins TRBV6-7 to TRBJ1-1, with a tentative D call TRBD1 (5 bases). TRBV6-7 is an ORF, and what it does is uncertain. The V end lost 2 bases, the J end lost 5 bases, and 15 bases lay between the germline ends. The length of the CDR3 is 15 residues. CDR3 DNA: TGTGCCAGCAGTTACCCACGCATCGGGGGGACTGAAGCTTTCTTT. This gives the protein CASSYPRIGGTEAFF.

The chain carries TRBV6-1 and TRBJ2-3; D may be TRBD2 (6 bases). Germline-derived CDR1 and CDR2 are MNHNS and SASEGT. The germline V and J ends were trimmed by 0 bases and 0 bases, with 10 bases remaining between them. The CDR3 is 16 residues long. Here the CDR3 DNA reads TGTGCCAGCAGTGAAGCTTGGGAGGCCAGCACAGATACGCAGTATTTT. This gives the protein CASSEAWEASTDTQYF.

J is TRBJ1-1 and V is TRBV25-1; D remains unclear. V was pared by 4 bases and J by 0 bases, with 12 bases between. This CDR3 has 15 residues. Germline V gene lookup returns CDR1 MGHDK and CDR2 SYGVNS. The CDR3 sequence is CASSAADKVNTEAFF. CDR3 nucleotide sequence: TGTGCCAGCAGTGCGGCGGATAAAGTGAACACTGAAGCTTTCTTT.

The chain joins TRBV5-6 to TRBJ2-1; 9 positions match TRBD2. The CDR3 loop spans 19 amino acids. V lost 5 bases to trimming and J lost 6 bases; unmatched junction nucleotides: 21. From germline, CDR1 is SGHDT and CDR2 YYEEEE. The chain's CDR3 is CASSSISRVQRGATNEQFF. CDR3 nucleotide sequence: TGTGCCAGCAGTTCTATTTCAAGGGTCCAGCGGGGGGCGACCAATGAGCAGTTCTTC.